The 24 T cell receptor beta chains given below trace back to one sample, sequenced in a study of metastatic and nonmetastatic thyroid tumors. TCRdb re-analyzed the PCR reads using MiXCR. The data hold about 93,000 clones, with 9.5% to 15% observed a single time. Thyroid surgery had not been preceded by any treatment in any patient. Input material: blood. The receptors were gathered from a female donor with papillary thyroid cancer or a benign thyroid nodule (not recorded which). Some clones in this sample may be carry-over from other donors' samples.

The rearrangement links TRBV19 to TRBJ2-7, with 9 bases aligning to TRBD2. The CDR3 covers 15 residues. Losses at the gene ends were 6 bases for V and 4 bases for J; bases not matched to a gene: 10. Germline-derived CDR1 and CDR2 are LNHDA and SQIVND (reference sequence). CDR3: CASSPEGTSLYEQYF. For the CDR3, the DNA is TGTGCCAGTAGCCCCGAGGGGACTAGCTTGTACGAGCAGTACTTC.

This clone appeared many times. The V call is TRBV20-1, the J call TRBJ1-5, with D possibly being TRBD1 (5 bases). CDR1 and CDR2 from the germline V gene are DFQATT and SNEGSKA (reference sequence). This CDR3 comprises 16 residues. V was shortened by 6 bases and J by 0 bases, with 18 bases between the two germline ends. CDR3 in amino acids: CSARVGRAFSNQPQHF. The CDR3 DNA follows: TGCAGTGCCAGGGTTGGCAGGGCGTTTAGCAATCAGCCCCAGCATTTT.

This clone has ten or more counts. The chain joins TRBV20-1 to TRBJ1-5; 10 nucleotides align to TRBD1. V was pared by 2 bases and J by 3 bases, with 4 bases of the junction left unmatched. The CDR3 is 15 residues long. Germline CDR1 is DFQATT and CDR2 is SNEGSKA (reference sequence). CDR3 in amino acids: CSARRTGGINQPQHF. The CDR3 DNA reads as TGCAGTGCTAGACGGACAGGGGGAATCAATCAGCCCCAGCATTTT.

The chain uses TRBV11-3 and TRBJ1-2, with D possibly matching TRBD1 (5 bases). The germline V and J ends were trimmed by 3 bases and 4 bases, with 9 bases remaining between them. This CDR3 region has 13 residues. CDR1 and CDR2 (germline): SGHNT, YENEEA. The CDR3 loop is CASSLGQSYGYTF. For the CDR3, the DNA is TGTGCCAGCAGCTTGGGGCAGTCCTATGGCTACACCTTC.

This clone was detected many times. The sample carries other DNA sequences with the same CDR3. CDR3 in amino acids: CASRDYGRGDSYTF. The CDR3 nucleotides are TGTGCCAGCAGAGACTACGGCCGGGGGGATAGCTACACCTTC. This chain uses TRBV6-2 or TRBV6-3 with TRBJ1-2, with a tentative D call TRBD1 (5 bases). CDR3 length: 14 residues. The germline gives CDR1 MNHEY, CDR2 SVGEGT. V lost 6 bases to trimming and J lost 9 bases, with 20 bases between them.

This clone has a count of ten or more. The genes are TRBV28 and TRBJ2-3; 8 bases agree with TRBD1. CDR3 length: 14 amino acids. Germline V gene data show CDR1 as MDHEN and CDR2 as SYDVKM. The junction had 7 bases not matched to a gene; V was cut back by 5 bases and J by 6 bases. The CDR3 nucleotides read TGTGCCAGCAGTCCCGGACAGGGAAGGGATACGCAGTATTTT. Translating it yields CASSPGQGRDTQYF.

This clone is medium-sized within its sample. The chain combines TRBV11-2 with TRBJ2-1; D is tentatively TRBD1 or TRBD2 (5 bases each). The V and J ends lost 5 bases and 4 bases respectively, with 24 bases between them. CDR3 length equals 18 residues. The germline V gene has CDR1 SGHAT and CDR2 FQNNGV. CDR3 sequence: CASSEGPRLGRIYNEQFF. As DNA, the CDR3 is TGTGCCAGCAGCGAAGGCCCCAGGTTGGGACGAATTTACAATGAGCAGTTCTTC.

This clone was detected many times. The chain has TRBV6-2 or TRBV6-3 and TRBJ1-1; tentatively, D is TRBD1 (5 bases). The germline V and J ends were trimmed by 5 bases and 3 bases, with 13 bases remaining between them. Germline lookup yields CDR1 MNHEY and CDR2 SVGEGT. This CDR3 comprises 14 residues. CDR3 nucleotide sequence: TGTGCCAGCAGTGGCGGGACGGCTTACACTGAAGCTTTCTTT. Encoded protein: CASSGGTAYTEAFF.

This clone was recorded many times. The chain has TRBV6-5 and TRBJ2-1; 12 nucleotides line up with TRBD2. V gave up 4 bases and J gave up 6 bases; unmatched junction bases: 1. This CDR3 has 14 amino acids. Germline V gives CDR1 MNHEY, CDR2 SVGAGI. DNA for the CDR3: TGTGCCAGCAGTTTGACTAGCGGGAGCAATGAGCAGTTCTTC. Translated: CASSLTSGSNEQFF.

This clone was seen repeatedly, ten times or more. The chain has TRBV24-1 and TRBJ2-3; 9 nucleotides match TRBD2. The germline V gene encodes CDR1 KGHDR and CDR2 SFDVKD. V was pared by 9 bases and J by 2 bases, with 5 bases of the junction left unmatched. This CDR3 region has 14 residues. The CDR3 bases are TGTGCCACCGGCTTAGCGGGAGACACAGATACGCAGTATTTT. Translating gives CATGLAGDTDTQYF.

The CDR3 region is CASSVGQGNEQYF. The CDR3, as DNA: TGTGCCAGCAGCGTAGGACAGGGTAACGAGCAGTACTTC. The chain has TRBV7-3 and TRBJ2-7, with 8 bases identical to TRBD1. Looked up from germline, CDR1 is SGHTA and CDR2 is FQGTGA. The ends lost 5 bases at V and 5 bases at J; junction bases unmatched: 5. This CDR3 spans 13 amino acids.

This chain connects TRBV11-2 to TRBJ2-2; weak D call: TRBD2 (6 bases). CDR3 length equals 17 residues. V was clipped by 1 base and J by 7 bases, with 19 bases between them. Germline V gene lookup returns CDR1 SGHAT and CDR2 FQNNGV. The CDR3 DNA reads TGTGCCAGCAGCTTAGGAGGCGGGATCGTTCGCTGCGGGGAGCTGTTTTTT. The encoded protein is CASSLGGGIVRCGELFF.

This clone appeared many times. The J gene is TRBJ2-3, the V gene TRBV7-9, with 9 bases fitting TRBD2. The junction had 6 bases not matched to a gene; V was cut back by 5 bases and J by 6 bases. The CDR3 covers 14 residues. The V gene's germline CDR1 is SEHNR and CDR2 FQNEAQ (reference sequence). Here the CDR3 reads CASSRAGGPDTQYF. CDR3 sequence (DNA): TGTGCCAGCAGCCGGGCGGGAGGGCCGGATACGCAGTATTTT.

This clone was recorded at least ten times. The chain employs TRBV12-3 or TRBV12-4 and TRBJ2-7; 8 bases agree with TRBD1. The CDR3 spans 15 residues. Trimming removed 5 bases from V and 3 bases from J; junction bases left unmatched: 9. The CDR3 loop reads CASSKKGTGDYEQYF. The CDR3 DNA follows: TGTGCCAGCAGTAAAAAAGGGACAGGAGACTACGAGCAGTACTTC.

There are a few counts of this clone. A much more abundant neighbour one base away suggests this may be a read error. This chain links TRBV19 with TRBJ2-2, with TRBD1 matching 7 bases. CDR1 is LNHDA, CDR2 SQIVND, per germline (reference sequence). CDR3 length: 13 amino acids. The CDR3 bases are TGTGCCAGTAGTATGGGACAGCCCGGGGAGCTGCTTTTT. Translation gives CASSMGQPGELLF.

At least ten counts were recorded for this clone. The chain employs TRBV5-6 and TRBJ2-7; TRBD2 matches 12 bases. Trimming at V came to 2 bases and at J to 2 bases, leaving 2 bases not matched to a gene. The CDR3 totals 15 residues. In germline, CDR1 is SGHDT, CDR2 YYEEEE. CDR3 nucleotides: TGTGCCAGCAGCTTACTAGCGGGAGGCGCCTACGAGCAGTACTTC. Encoded protein: CASSLLAGGAYEQYF.

This clone was counted ten times or more. The gene calls are TRBV28 and TRBJ1-1; D gene uncertain. The CDR3 loop spans 13 amino acids. V lost 7 bases and J 4 bases, leaving 13 bases between the germline ends. CDR1 and CDR2 (germline): MDHEN, SYDVKM. Here the CDR3 reads CASKVGPGTEAFF. The CDR3 DNA follows: TGTGCCAGCAAGGTCGGTCCGGGCACTGAAGCTTTCTTT.

This clone showed up many times. The chain recombines TRBV20-1 with TRBJ2-1, with TRBD2 identical over 9 bases. Germline CDR1 DFQATT, CDR2 SNEGSKA (reference sequence). The CDR3 consists of 14 residues. V lost 7 bases to trimming and J lost 4 bases; unmatched junction nucleotides: 8. CDR3 loop: CSGRRLAAYNEQFF. Written as DNA, the CDR3 is TGCAGTGGTAGGCGACTAGCGGCATACAATGAGCAGTTCTTC.

This clone was observed at least ten times. The CDR3 loop is CASSTSGTGANYGYTF. CDR3 DNA sequence: TGTGCCAGCAGCACGTCCGGGACAGGGGCTAACTATGGCTACACCTTC. The chain is built from TRBV5-6 and TRBJ1-2; 10 bases match TRBD1. The germline V gene encodes CDR1 SGHDT and CDR2 YYEEEE. The CDR3 is 16 residues long. J lost 0 bases, V lost 4 bases, and 6 bases had no gene match. Together with reference TRBV5-6 and TRBJ1-2, the CDR3 gives the full variable domain: DAGVTQSPTHLIKTRGQQVTLRCSPKSGHDTVSWYQQALGQGPQFIFQYYEEEERQRGNFPDRFSGHQFPNYSSELNVNALLLGDSALYLCASSTSGTGANYGYTFGSGTRLTVV.

This clone was counted many times. V is TRBV28 and J is TRBJ1-2; TRBD1 might be the D (6 bases). The CDR3 has 13 amino acids. Germline values: CDR1 MDHEN, CDR2 SYDVKM. V dropped 6 bases and J dropped 4 bases, with 12 bases sitting between them. Written as DNA, the CDR3 is TGTGCCAGCAGCTCCGGGACACCCTATGGCTACACCTTC. Protein product: CASSSGTPYGYTF.

This clone was detected ten times or more. The CDR3 here is CASSAGTSGTWNNEQFF. CDR3 DNA sequence: TGTGCCAGCAGCGCAGGGACTAGCGGGACGTGGAACAATGAGCAGTTCTTC. V gene TRBV11-2 combines with J gene TRBJ2-1; 13 nucleotides align to TRBD2. CDR3 length equals 17 residues. CDR1 is SGHAT, CDR2 FQNNGV, per germline. After removal of 5 bases from V and 5 bases from J, the junction contained 9 bases not matched to a gene. The full variable domain, in which reference TRBV11-2 and TRBJ2-1 provide the parts outside the CDR3, is EAGVAQSPRYKIIEKRQSVAFWCNPISGHATLYWYQQILGQGPKLLIQFQNNGVVDDSQLPKDRFSAERLKGVDSTLKIQPAKLEDSAVYLCASSAGTSGTWNNEQFFGPGTRLTVL.

The chain uses TRBV19 and TRBJ2-1; D ambiguous. V lost 0 bases and J lost 4, with 16 bases in between. The CDR3 covers 17 residues. The germline CDR1 and CDR2 sequences are LNHDA and SQIVND (reference sequence). CDR3 sequence: CASSIEVGEKGYNEQFF. The DNA for the CDR3 is TGTGCCAGTAGTATAGAGGTAGGAGAAAAAGGGTACAATGAGCAGTTCTTC.

This clone was seen ten or more times. This chain links TRBV24-1 with TRBJ2-7, with D tentatively TRBD2 (5 bases). CDR1 KGHDR and CDR2 SFDVKD come from the germline V gene. This CDR3 contains 13 residues. V shed 2 bases and J shed 3 bases, with 7 bases lying between them. The CDR3 spells CATSDSGNYEQYF. In nucleotides, the CDR3 is TGTGCCACCAGTGATTCCGGGAACTACGAGCAGTACTTC.

This clone has a count of ten or more. The DNA for the CDR3 is TGTGCCAGCAGAAGTGTAGCGGGAATTGGAGGCTACGAGCAGTACTTC. This translates into CASRSVAGIGGYEQYF. This chain links TRBV28 with TRBJ2-7; 8 nucleotides align to TRBD2. The germline gives CDR1 MDHEN, CDR2 SYDVKM. The V and J ends lost 6 bases and 3 bases, in that order; junction bases with no gene match: 13. The CDR3 consists of 16 residues.